A single sample is the source of the 2 T cell receptor beta chains below, sequenced in a study of human T cells and chemical hapten exposure. From the RACE reads, TCRdb called clonotypes with MiXCR, one entry per CDR3 protein. The sample lists about 40,000 distinct CDR3 sequences, roughly 3.3% occurring once. As to time point: patch test 2, 6 weeks after DPC sensitization. The treatment here: therapeutic diphenylcyclopropenone sensitization with weekly scalp DPC. Sequencing used whole blood, obtained in connection with sensitization to the hapten diphenylcyclopropenone (DPC). These receptor sequences come from a man aged 40-55 years with alopecia areata. Some clones in this sample may be carry-over from other donors' samples.

The gene calls are TRBV12-3 or TRBV12-4 and TRBJ2-3; perhaps TRBD2 as D (5 bases). The germline V and J ends were trimmed by 2 bases and 5 bases, with 5 bases remaining between them. CDR3 length equals 12 residues. The CDR3 sequence: CASSLRGDTQYF. Here the CDR3 DNA reads TGTGCCAGCAGTTTACGGGGAGATACGCAGTATTTT.

Ten or more counts support this clonotype. This rearrangement joins TRBV12-3 or TRBV12-4 to TRBJ2-2; 8 nucleotides agree with TRBD1. This CDR3 comprises 17 residues. The trim removed 3 bases at V and 4 bases at J, leaving 10 bases unmatched. This chain's CDR3 is CASSFFLGQDVTGELFF. The CDR3 DNA reads TGTGCCAGCAGTTTCTTTTTGGGACAGGATGTCACCGGGGAGCTGTTTTTT.